This is a list of T cell receptor beta chains from one sample in a study of blood T cells in healthy people across ages. In TCRdb, the 5' RACE reads were re-called with MiXCR into one record per CDR3 protein. The sample carries under 700,000 distinct CDR3 sequences, 24% recorded once. These same data were also listed under a study on T cells of mothers and their children.

Sequencing was carried out using blood. These receptors were obtained from a boy between 5 and 17 years old in good health. CDR3s include the opening cysteine and the closing phenylalanine or tryptophan. The D gene is left open where the match is weak. Clone size is stated in some rows and not others, as once, few, many or a class when expanded.

clone size	V gene	D gene	J gene	CDR3 DNA	CDR3 protein
few	TRBV2	.	TRBJ2-5	TGTGCCAGCAGTGGTCCAGGGGCCCGACAGACCCAGTACTTC	CASSGPGARQTQYF
many	TRBV28	.	TRBJ2-5	TGTGCCAGCCGAGCCGGAGTAAAAGAGACCCAGTACTTC	CASRAGVKETQYF
few	TRBV7-2	.	TRBJ2-5	TGTGCCAGCAGCTTAGGGCGGTGGGGGTACGGCCAAGAGACCCAGTACTTC	CASSLGRWGYGQETQYF
.	TRBV29-1	.	TRBJ2-5	TGCAGCGTTGATGACCGGGCCAGGGACCAAGAGCCCCAGTACTTC	CSVDDRARDQEPQYF
.	TRBV20-1	TRBD2	TRBJ2-1	TGCAGTGCTACCCGGACTAGCGCCTACAATGAGCAGTTCTTC	CSATRTSAYNEQFF
.	TRBV29-1	TRBD1	TRBJ1-2	TGCAGCGTCCGGACAGGGGCCTTGGAGGGCTACACCTTC	CSVRTGALEGYTF
few	TRBV4-3	TRBD2	TRBJ2-3	TGCGCCAGCAGCCAAGAGACTAGCGGGATCAAATCAGATACGCAGTATTTT	CASSQETSGIKSDTQYF
.	TRBV12-3/TRBV12-4	.	TRBJ2-7	TGTGCCAGCAGCCCGGGACGGCAATACGAGCAGTACTTC	CASSPGRQYEQYF
.	TRBV27	.	TRBJ2-2	TGTGCCAGCAGTTTAGTTTTGGGACACACCGGGGAGCTGTTTTTT	CASSLVLGHTGELFF
.	TRBV5-1	.	TRBJ1-2	TGCGCCAGCAGCGATCAAGGGGGCTATGGCTACACCTTC	CASSDQGGYGYTF
.	TRBV28	.	TRBJ2-1	TGTGCCAGCAGTTTCAGGGTTGGCAATGAGCAGTTCTTC	CASSFRVGNEQFF
.	TRBV5-1	.	TRBJ1-4	TGCGCCAGCGCCCCCGGCGTTCGCGAAAAACTGTTTTTT	CASAPGVREKLFF
many	TRBV7-9	.	TRBJ2-7	TGTGCCAGCAGCTTAGTCAGGACACCCTACGAGCAGTACTTC	CASSLVRTPYEQYF
many	TRBV29-1	.	TRBJ2-7	TGCAGCGTGCGAGACAGGATGACGTACTTC	CSVRDRMTYF
few	TRBV10-3	.	TRBJ2-3	TGTGCCACCAAACCGGGTCAGGGCACAGATACGCAGTATTTT	CATKPGQGTDTQYF
many	TRBV6-6	.	TRBJ1-4	TGTGCCAGCAGTTTGGGTAGGGCCTCCGAAAAACTGTTTTTT	CASSLGRASEKLFF
many	TRBV29-1	.	TRBJ2-3	TGCAGCGTTGAAGATCCTTCCACAGATACGCAGTATTTT	CSVEDPSTDTQYF
.	TRBV20-1	.	TRBJ1-5	TGCAGTGCTAGCTTCGCCAGGGAGGGGGTAGGGGACAATCAGCCCCAGCATTTT	CSASFAREGVGDNQPQHF
.	TRBV7-6	.	TRBJ2-5	TGTGCCAGCAGCTTTGGTAGTTCCGAGACCCAGTACTTC	CASSFGSSETQYF
many	TRBV24-1	TRBD2	TRBJ2-3	TGTGCCACCAGTGACCCTAGCGGTACAGATACGCAGTATTTT	CATSDPSGTDTQYF
.	TRBV6-6	.	TRBJ2-7	TGTGCCAGCAGTTACGGGACCTACGAGCAGTACTTC	CASSYGTYEQYF
few	TRBV3-1	.	TRBJ2-5	TGTGCCAGCAGCCAAGAGTCGGTGGACCGTCGCGAAGAGACCCAGTACTTC	CASSQESVDRREETQYF
.	TRBV5-1	.	TRBJ2-1	TGCGCCAGCAGCCCTACCGACCTCCGGAGCTCCTACAATGAGCAGTTCTTC	CASSPTDLRSSYNEQFF
few	TRBV7-8	TRBD1	TRBJ2-3	TGTGCCAGCAGCTCGGTAGGCCCCACAGGGGGCATCTCAGATACGCAGTATTTT	CASSSVGPTGGISDTQYF
few	TRBV7-3	TRBD1	TRBJ2-6	TGTGCCAGCAGCTTACTTTACAGGGGGGCGACTGGGGCCAACGTCCTGACTTTC	CASSLLYRGATGANVLTF
.	TRBV5-1	.	TRBJ1-4	TGCGCCAGCAGCACTGGCCCGGGTACCAATGAAAAACTGTTTTTT	CASSTGPGTNEKLFF
many	TRBV12-3/TRBV12-4	.	TRBJ2-5	TGTGCCAGCAGTTTCGGATTACAAGAGACCCAGTACTTC	CASSFGLQETQYF
.	TRBV20-1	.	TRBJ1-4	TGCAGTGCTTTGAAGGCAACTAATGAAAAACTGTTTTTT	CSALKATNEKLFF
.	TRBV25-1	TRBD2	TRBJ2-3	TGTGCCAGCAGCGGACTAGCGGAGAGCGATACGCAGTATTTT	CASSGLAESDTQYF
.	TRBV27	.	TRBJ1-2	TGTGCCAGCAGTTCCGCCGGGGCAAACTATGGCTACACCTTC	CASSSAGANYGYTF
.	TRBV20-1	TRBD1	TRBJ2-5	TGCAGTGCTAGGAGGACAGGGGGCGTCACAGAGGCCCAGTACTTC	CSARRTGGVTEAQYF
few	TRBV7-2	.	TRBJ2-2	TGTGCCAGCAGCCAGCTATTTAGGAACACCGGGGAGCTGTTTTTT	CASSQLFRNTGELFF
many	TRBV20-1	TRBD2	TRBJ2-1	TGCAGTGCTAGACCCCTGACTAGCGGAGACTACAATGAGCAGTTCTTC	CSARPLTSGDYNEQFF
many	TRBV4-3	.	TRBJ2-1	TGCGCCAGCAGCCAAGATTCAGTTAGCGAAACGTTCTTC	CASSQDSVSETFF
few	TRBV28	TRBD2	TRBJ2-3	TGTGCCAGCAGTTTATGGAGCGGGAGAGGCGGGCCTCAGTATTTT	CASSLWSGRGGPQYF